Each of the 5 T cell receptor beta chains below was sequenced from the same sample in a study of beta chain features in type 1 diabetes. The antigens of these receptors remain unknown. Study results and caveats: Moderately but significantly shorter TCRB CDR3s were found in Type 1 diabetes patients in all four CD4+ subsets.

cDNA synthesis used the whole RNA isolate, giving expressed TCRB sequences. Repertoires were generated with immunoSEQ multiplex PCR, while TCRdb's copy carries only in-frame clones and drops some. The table records a few hundred thousand clones, 10% to 15% of them present only once. The sequenced material came from naive CD4+ T cells from blood. All receptors come from a woman aged 18 to 35 with type 1 diabetes.

The chain is built from TRBV4-3 and TRBJ2-2; 7 nucleotides align to TRBD1. V lost 1 base and J lost 1; bases outside the gene matches: 0. The CDR3 is 15 residues long. Germline CDR1 LGHNA, CDR2 YSLEER. The CDR3 loop reads CASSQGQGNTGELFF. DNA for the CDR3: TGCGCCAGCAGCCAAGGACAGGGGAACACCGGGGAGCTGTTTTTT.

The rearrangement joins TRBV27 to TRBJ2-7; TRBD2 matches at 7 bases. J was trimmed by 1 base and V by 4 bases; bases with no gene match: 16. The CDR3 totals 18 residues. Per germline, CDR1 MNHEY and CDR2 SMNVEV (reference sequence). The CDR3 nucleotides read TGTGCCAGCAGTTCCCTCCCCACTACGGCGGGGGTATCCTACGAGCAGTACTTC. Its protein product is CASSSLPTTAGVSYEQYF.

The rearrangement uses TRBV6-5 and TRBJ2-1, with a possible D match to TRBD2 (6 bases). The V gene's germline CDR1 is MNHEY and CDR2 SVGAGI. This CDR3 contains 15 residues. Trimming took 6 bases from V and 6 from J, leaving 18 bases between them. The CDR3 protein is CASREGSLGLNEQFF. CDR3 bases: TGTGCCAGCAGGGAGGGGTCGTTGGGGCTCAATGAGCAGTTCTTC.

This clone has only a few counts. This chain uses TRBV29-1 with TRBJ1-3, with TRBD1 identical over 7 bases. CDR1 and CDR2 from the germline V gene are SQVTM and ANQGSEA. V gave up 7 bases and J gave up 3 bases; unmatched junction bases: 3. This CDR3 has 12 residues. The chain's CDR3 is CSARQGGNTIYF. Here the CDR3 DNA reads TGCAGCGCCCGACAGGGTGGAAACACCATATATTTT.

The rearrangement joins TRBV14 to TRBJ2-3; TRBD2 might be the D (6 bases). This CDR3 is 13 amino acids long. Trimming removed 1 base from V and 5 bases from J, with 7 bases in between. CDR1 SGHDN and CDR2 FVKESK come from the germline V gene. The CDR3 here is CASSQAGGDTQYF. Written as DNA, the CDR3 is TGTGCCAGCAGCCAAGCCGGGGGAGATACGCAGTATTTT.